This T cell receptor beta chain emerged from a study of human T cells and chemical hapten exposure. Study background: The cohort included alopecia areata under or over 50% scalp, totalis and universalis.

Germline V CDR1 and CDR2: SGHRS, YFSETQ. This CDR3 comprises 17 residues. V lost 0 bases and J 2 bases, leaving 16 bases between the germline ends. Time point described: patch test 2, 6 weeks after DPC sensitization. The treatment was: therapeutic diphenylcyclopropenone sensitization with weekly scalp DPC. This clonotype has ten or more counts. Within the library, unique molecular identifiers were attached to each individual cDNA molecule. Per the study methods: Sample TCR totals centred on a median of about 92,000, ranging about 20,000 to 700,000. TCRdb independently ran MiXCR on the RACE reads; one entry per CDR3 protein. TCRdb assigned the V and J calls; the authors' analysis was not used. The table shows 96,000 or so distinct CDR3 sequences, with about 9% occurring only once.

This material consisted of whole blood, taken in connection with sensitization to the hapten diphenylcyclopropenone (DPC). V is TRBV5-1 and J is TRBJ2-3, with D possibly TRBD1 on 6 matching bases. This clonotype was sampled from a woman between 35 and 50 years old with alopecia areata. Some clones in this sample may be carry-over from other donors' samples. CDR3 in DNA: TGCGCCAGCAGCTTGGCCCTGCGGTACAGGGACACAGATACGCAGTATTTT. Amino acids: CASSLALRYRDTDTQYF.